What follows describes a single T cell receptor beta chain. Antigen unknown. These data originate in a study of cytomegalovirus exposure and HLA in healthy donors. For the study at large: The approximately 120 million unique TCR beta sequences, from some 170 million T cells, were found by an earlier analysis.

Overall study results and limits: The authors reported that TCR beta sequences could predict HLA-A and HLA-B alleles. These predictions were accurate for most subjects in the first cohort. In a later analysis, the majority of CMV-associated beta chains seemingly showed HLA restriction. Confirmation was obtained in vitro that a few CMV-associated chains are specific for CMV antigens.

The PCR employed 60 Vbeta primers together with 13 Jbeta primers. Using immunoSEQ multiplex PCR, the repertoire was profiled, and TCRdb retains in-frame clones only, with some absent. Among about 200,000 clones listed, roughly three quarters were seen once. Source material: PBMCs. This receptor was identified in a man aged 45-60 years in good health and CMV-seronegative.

This CDR3 is CASSFGGNTGELFF. DNA for the CDR3: TGTGCCAGCAGCTTCGGCGGGAACACCGGGGAGCTGTTTTTT. The chain joins TRBV7-3 to TRBJ2-2; D remains unclear. V was shortened by 3 bases and J by 1 base, with 6 bases between the two germline ends. CDR3 length: 14 amino acids. Per the germline V gene, CDR1 is SGHTA and CDR2 is FQGTGA.